There are a few counts of the clone carrying this T cell receptor (beta chain). This specimen comes from a study of T-cell reconstitution after alpha-beta-depleted transplantation in children. This CDR3 is built from 17 residues. Unique molecular identifiers were used to barcode this TCRbeta library. Each CDR3 protein gets one entry after TCRdb re-called the PCR reads with MiXCR. The sample shows about 400,000 distinct CDR3 sequences, about a fifth of them seen only once. Specimen: PBMCs from the stem cell graft donor, collected from the stem cell graft. The chain recombines TRBV21-1 with TRBJ2-7; the table assigns TRBD1, which was not confirmed against the DNA. TRBV21-1 has pseudogene status. This TCR derives from a human donor who donated a stem cell graft to a child with acute myeloid leukemia. The CDR3 DNA reads as TGTGCCAGCAGCAAACTCCCTTCCCGGGCCGTATCCTACGAGCAGTACTTC. It translates to CASSKLPSRAVSYEQYF.